The 31 T cell receptor beta chains in this list originate from one sample, sequenced in a study of cytomegalovirus exposure and HLA in healthy donors. Vbeta (60) and Jbeta (13) primers were used in the PCR. Assay used: immunoSEQ multiplex PCR; TCRdb lists only in-frame clones, some missing. This table has 150,000 to 200,000 clones, around four fifths appearing once. Specimen: PBMCs. The receptors were gathered from a female donor in good health and CMV-seronegative.

This chain uses TRBV25-1 with TRBJ2-7; 11 nucleotides align to TRBD1. This CDR3 comprises 15 residues. The ends lost 4 bases at V and 4 bases at J; junction bases unmatched: 6. Germline-derived CDR1 and CDR2 are MGHDK and SYGVNS. The CDR3 DNA reads as TGTGCCAGCAGTGTTGGGACAGGGGGGAAATACGAGCAGTACTTC. This translates into CASSVGTGGKYEQYF.

This chain links TRBV7-2 with TRBJ2-1; the D is unclear. Germline CDR1 SGHTA, CDR2 FQGNSA. This CDR3 region has 11 residues. Trimming removed 5 bases from V and 8 bases from J, with 7 bases in between. The CDR3 DNA reads as TGTGCCAGCAGCCGACTTGATGAGCAGTTCTTC. It yields the protein CASSRLDEQFF.

The rearrangement uses TRBV30 and TRBJ2-5; 8 nucleotides match TRBD2. Germline CDR1 reads GTSNPN; CDR2 reads SVGIG (reference sequence). V trimming: 6 bases; J trimming: 7 bases; junction bases outside the gene matches: 13. This CDR3 spans 14 amino acids. The CDR3 sequence: CACHRSGGYVTQYF. The CDR3 DNA follows: TGTGCCTGCCACAGGTCGGGGGGGTACGTGACCCAGTACTTC.

This clone was picked up a small number of times. As DNA, the CDR3 is TGCGCCAGCAGCTTGGGGGAACAGGGGGCATTCTATAATTCACCCCTCCACTTT. It yields the protein CASSLGEQGAFYNSPLHF. V and J are TRBV5-1 and TRBJ1-6; 9 nucleotides agree with TRBD1. Germline loops: CDR1 SGHRS, CDR2 YFSETQ. V dropped 0 bases and J dropped 3; count of bases not matched to a gene: 7. The CDR3 length is 18 residues.

V is TRBV9 and J is TRBJ2-7; tentative D call: TRBD2 (6 bases). This CDR3 is 14 amino acids long. Looked up from germline, CDR1 is SGDLS and CDR2 is YYNGEE. V dropped 0 bases and J dropped 3 bases, with 10 bases sitting between them. The CDR3 loop is CASSVGGGNYEQYF. As DNA, the CDR3 is TGTGCCAGCAGCGTAGGTGGCGGGAACTACGAGCAGTACTTC.

The chain has TRBV9 and TRBJ2-5; 8 positions match TRBD2. V dropped 7 bases and J dropped 4; count of bases not matched to a gene: 12. The CDR3 spans 15 residues. Germline lookup yields CDR1 SGDLS and CDR2 YYNGEE. The CDR3 spells CASSPFSGETETQYF. In DNA, the CDR3 is TGTGCCAGCTCACCGTTTAGCGGGGAGACAGAGACCCAGTACTTC.

This chain links TRBV6-6 with TRBJ1-1; tentative D call: TRBD1 (6 bases). V lost 6 bases, J lost 0 bases, and 8 bases lay in between. The CDR3 sequence is 13 residues long. Germline CDR1 reads MNHNY; CDR2 reads SVGAGI (reference sequence). The CDR3 loop reads CASRQGMNTEAFF. The CDR3 region has the DNA TGTGCCAGCAGACAGGGCATGAACACTGAAGCTTTCTTT.

In DNA form, the CDR3 reads TGCGCCAGCAGCTTGGTCGGTCAGGGGGTACAAGAGACCCAGTACTTC. Encoded protein: CASSLVGQGVQETQYF. V usage is TRBV5-1 and J usage is TRBJ2-5; TRBD1 matches at 7 bases. Germline CDR1 and CDR2: SGHRS and YFSETQ. The junction had 7 bases not matched to a gene; V was cut back by 0 bases and J by 2 bases. The CDR3 is 16 residues long.

The chain carries TRBV4-3 and TRBJ2-1, with 8 bases that match TRBD2. CDR1 LGHNA and CDR2 YSLEER come from the germline V gene. The CDR3 runs to 16 residues. Trimming cost V 3 bases and J 6 bases; bases outside gene matches: 10. CDR3 loop: CASSQPSGTRGNEQFF. The CDR3 region has the DNA TGCGCCAGCAGCCAGCCCTCCGGGACTAGAGGCAATGAGCAGTTCTTC.

The V and J genes are TRBV28 and TRBJ1-5; unclear D gene. V lost 6 bases to trimming and J lost 3 bases, with 15 bases between them. This CDR3 region has 15 residues. Germline V gene sequence: CDR1 MDHEN, CDR2 SYDVKM. This CDR3 is CASSLLSGSNQPQHF. DNA for the CDR3: TGTGCCAGCAGCCTTTTGTCAGGTTCCAATCAGCCCCAGCATTTT.

The chain couples TRBV7-2 to TRBJ2-3, with a possible D match to TRBD2 (6 bases). V was clipped by 4 bases and J by 6 bases, with 20 bases between them. The CDR3 is 16 residues long. The germline V gene encodes CDR1 SGHTA and CDR2 FQGNSA. The CDR3 here is CASSSQTRPRMDTQYF. In DNA, the CDR3 is TGTGCCAGCAGCTCCCAGACTAGGCCTCGTATGGATACGCAGTATTTT.

The V gene is TRBV6-1, the J gene TRBJ2-2, with TRBD1 matching 10 bases. This CDR3 is built from 17 residues. Unmatched junction bases numbered 4, after V lost 3 bases and J lost 0 bases. CDR1 MNHNS and CDR2 SASEGT come from the germline V gene. The CDR3 DNA is TGTGCCAGCAGTGATCCGGGACAGGGGACGAACACCGGGGAGCTGTTTTTT. Translated: CASSDPGQGTNTGELFF.

The V gene is TRBV28, the J gene TRBJ1-4, with 9 bases identical to TRBD1. This CDR3 has 14 residues. CDR1 is MDHEN, CDR2 SYDVKM, per germline. The V segment lost 3 bases and the J segment 5 bases; nucleotides outside the gene matches: 1. The CDR3 coding sequence is TGTGCCAGCAGTTTTGGGACAGGGAATGAAAAACTGTTTTTT. Protein sequence: CASSFGTGNEKLFF.

This chain links TRBV28 with TRBJ2-3; D is perhaps TRBD2 (6 bases). CDR1 MDHEN and CDR2 SYDVKM come from the germline V gene. Between the trimmed V and J ends, which lost 3 bases and 3 bases, there was a span of 10 bases. CDR3 length equals 14 residues. CDR3: CASSLEAGTDTQYF. CDR3 nucleotides: TGTGCCAGCAGTTTGGAGGCGGGGACAGATACGCAGTATTTT.

This rearrangement joins TRBV2 to TRBJ2-5; TRBD2 agrees at 9 bases. This CDR3 is 14 amino acids long. Trimming took 6 bases from V and 3 from J; bases not matched to a gene: 5. Germline V gene data show CDR1 as SNHLY and CDR2 as FYNNEI. The CDR3 here is CASSFSGGEETQYF. The CDR3 bases are TGTGCCAGCAGCTTTAGCGGGGGAGAAGAGACCCAGTACTTC.

This clone was detected only once. The chain couples TRBV5-1 to TRBJ2-5; 10 bases fit TRBD2. The CDR3 is made up of 15 amino acids. V shed 0 bases and J 3 bases; nucleotides not matched to a gene: 2. Germline V gene sequence: CDR1 SGHRS, CDR2 YFSETQ. As DNA, the CDR3 is TGCGCCAGCAGCTTGGTAGGACTAGCGGAAGAGACCCAGTACTTC. Residues: CASSLVGLAEETQYF.

The CDR3 DNA follows: TGCACCAGCAGCCAAGAATCACCTACCTACGAGCAGTACTTC. This translates into CTSSQESPTYEQYF. This chain joins TRBV1 and TRBJ2-7; the table assigns TRBD2, which was not confirmed against the DNA. TRBV1 corresponds to a pseudogene. CDR3 length: 14 amino acids.

Turning to this clone: One end of the junction does not line up with germline, which may come from a read error. This chain joins TRBV6-5 and TRBJ2-7; 7 bases are a match to TRBD1. Germline V gives CDR1 MNHEY, CDR2 SVGAGI. The CDR3 extends over 13 amino acids. The CDR3 nucleotides read TGTGCCAGCAGTTCCGGGACAGAGTTGTCAAAAAGCTTC. This translates into CASSSGTELSKSF.

The V gene is TRBV5-1, the J gene TRBJ2-1; 12 bases line up with TRBD2. The V gene end was trimmed by 3 bases and the J gene end by 4 bases; junction bases not matched to a gene: 5. The germline V gene has CDR1 SGHRS and CDR2 YFSETQ. CDR3 size: 16 residues. CDR3 amino acids: CASSSGLAGRYNEQFF. In DNA form, the CDR3 reads TGCGCCAGCAGCTCCGGACTAGCGGGAAGGTACAATGAGCAGTTCTTC.

This chain joins TRBV30 and TRBJ2-2, with 10 bases lining up with TRBD2. CDR3 length: 15 amino acids. J lost 7 bases, V lost 0 bases, and 5 bases had no gene match. Germline-derived CDR1 and CDR2 are GTSNPN and SVGIG (reference sequence). The CDR3 DNA follows: TGTGCCTGGAGTGTACCAGCGGGAGGGGGCGGGGAGCTGTTTTTT. Protein sequence: CAWSVPAGGGGELFF.

This chain uses TRBV5-6 with TRBJ1-2; 10 bases are a match to TRBD1. This CDR3 has 14 amino acids. The V and J ends lost 5 bases and 7 bases, in that order; junction bases with no gene match: 8. Germline CDR1 is SGHDT and CDR2 is YYEEEE. The CDR3 DNA is TGTGCCAGCAGGCGGGACAGGGGCCTGTCTGGCTACACCTTC. This gives the protein CASRRDRGLSGYTF.

This clone was seen a handful of times. V gene TRBV30 combines with J gene TRBJ2-3, with unresolved D. V lost 3 bases to trimming and J lost 6 bases, with 10 bases between them. Germline assignment: CDR1 GTSNPN and CDR2 SVGIG (reference sequence). The CDR3 totals 12 residues. The CDR3 DNA sequence: TGTGCCTGGAGCGCCGCCGCGGATACGCAGTATTTT. This sequence encodes CAWSAAADTQYF. Combining the CDR3 with reference TRBV30 and TRBJ2-3 gives the whole variable domain SQTIHQWPATLVQPVGSPLSLECTVEGTSNPNLYWYRQAAGRGLQLLFYSVGIGQISSEVPQNLSASRPQDRQFILSSKKLLLSDSGFYLCAWSAAADTQYFGPGTRLTVL.

V usage is TRBV11-3 and J usage is TRBJ1-1; D perhaps matches TRBD1 (6 bases). V was trimmed by 5 bases and J by 8 bases, leaving 21 bases between them. The CDR3 consists of 15 residues. The germline CDR1 and CDR2 sequences are SGHNT and YENEEA. CDR3 sequence reads: CASSPIVVGAHEAFF. The CDR3 nucleotides are TGTGCCAGCAGCCCGATAGTTGTGGGGGCTCACGAAGCTTTCTTT.

This chain connects TRBV5-6 to TRBJ2-1, with TRBD1 matching over 7 bases. The CDR3 is made up of 15 amino acids. The V and J ends lost 2 bases and 5 bases, in that order; junction bases with no gene match: 7. Germline assignment: CDR1 SGHDT and CDR2 YYEEEE. This chain's CDR3 is CASSLRDSSHNEQFF. The CDR3 bases are TGTGCCAGCAGCTTACGGGACAGTTCACACAATGAGCAGTTCTTC. Looking up the rest from reference TRBV5-6 and TRBJ2-1 gives the full variable domain: DAGVTQSPTHLIKTRGQQVTLRCSPKSGHDTVSWYQQALGQGPQFIFQYYEEEERQRGNFPDRFSGHQFPNYSSELNVNALLLGDSALYLCASSLRDSSHNEQFFGPGTRLTVL.

The chain joins TRBV7-3 to TRBJ2-1; 9 bases fit TRBD1. The V segment lost 1 base and the J segment 9 bases; nucleotides outside the gene matches: 7. The CDR3 contains 15 residues. Germline V gene data show CDR1 as SGHTA and CDR2 as FQGTGA. The CDR3 nucleotides are TGTGCCAGCAGCTTAAGGGACAGGGTCGTAAGTGAGCAGTTCTTC. This translates into CASSLRDRVVSEQFF.

The chain employs TRBV5-4 and TRBJ1-2, with 7 bases matching TRBD1. Germline CDR1 and CDR2: SGHNT and YYREEE (reference sequence). The CDR3 runs 14 residues. The V gene end was trimmed by 4 bases and the J gene end by 3 bases; junction bases not matched to a gene: 6. The CDR3 loop is CASSSNTGDYGYTF. As DNA, the CDR3 is TGTGCCAGCAGCAGTAATACAGGGGACTATGGCTACACCTTC.

Points on this clone: Additional DNA sequences in this sample encode the identical CDR3. This chain connects TRBV28 to TRBJ2-7; D not resolved. The CDR3 covers 11 residues. V lost 5 bases and J 2 bases, leaving 4 bases between the germline ends. In germline, CDR1 is MDHEN, CDR2 SYDVKM. CDR3 in DNA: TGTGCCAGCAGTCCAACCTACGAGCAGTACTTC. Encoded protein: CASSPTYEQYF. The full variable domain, completed using reference TRBV28 and TRBJ2-7, is DVKVTQSSRYLVKRTGEKVFLECVQDMDHENMFWYRQDPGLGLRLIYFSYDVKMKEKGDIPEGYSVSREKKERFSLILESASTNQTSMYLCASSPTYEQYFGPGTRLTVT.

Written as DNA, the CDR3 is TGTGCCAGCAGCCCCAGTTTGGGGGGGGCCGGTGGGGAGCTGTTTTTT. Protein sequence: CASSPSLGGAGGELFF. V gene TRBV7-2 combines with J gene TRBJ2-2, with D tentatively TRBD2 (7 bases). The V gene's germline CDR1 is SGHTA and CDR2 FQGNSA. The CDR3 runs to 16 residues. Trimming removed 5 bases at V and 8 bases at J, with 21 bases between.

This chain uses TRBV19 with TRBJ1-5; 9 nucleotides agree with TRBD1. CDR1 LNHDA and CDR2 SQIVND come from the germline V gene (reference sequence). This CDR3 is built from 16 residues. With V trimmed by 4 bases and J by 2 bases, 6 bases remained unmatched. The CDR3 DNA is TGTGCCAGTAGTACCCAGACAGGGGGGCGCAATCAGCCCCAGCATTTT. Protein sequence: CASSTQTGGRNQPQHF. Supplemented by reference TRBV19 and TRBJ1-5, the full variable domain reads DGGITQSPKYLFRKEGQNVTLSCEQNLNHDAMYWYRQDPGQGLRLIYYSQIVNDFQKGDIAEGYSVSREKKESFPLTVTSAQKNPTAFYLCASSTQTGGRNQPQHFGDGTRLSIL.

This clone was seen a few times. This chain connects TRBV6-6 to TRBJ1-4, with 7 bases identical to TRBD1. Germline lookup yields CDR1 MNHNY and CDR2 SVGAGI (reference sequence). The CDR3 is made up of 14 amino acids. J was trimmed by 4 bases and V by 6 bases; bases with no gene match: 5. The CDR3 nucleotides are TGTGCCAGCAGACAGGGGCAGGGTAATGAAAAACTGTTTTTT. Translated, it gives CASRQGQGNEKLFF.

The rearrangement joins TRBV4-2 to TRBJ1-1, with 7 bases identical to TRBD1. Germline V gene sequence: CDR1 LGHNA, CDR2 YNFKEQ. The length of the CDR3 is 14 residues. V lost 4 bases, J lost 1 base, and 3 bases stayed unmatched. This CDR3 is CASSRRQGNTEAFF. Written as DNA, the CDR3 is TGTGCCAGCAGCCGCCGACAGGGGAACACTGAAGCTTTCTTT.